This T cell receptor (beta chain) was found in a study of identical twins listed by TCRdb under 2016. For context, the study as a whole: The study deep-sequenced TCR alpha and beta repertoires from monozygotic twins, unrelated adults of various ages and cord blood to test whether fetal clonotypes persist. Replicate twin experiments were performed at different times using different library preparation protocols to rule out contamination.

In its sample, this clonotype was seen a few times. Its antigen is not yet known. No base-level quality is on record; no much larger clone is a single base apart. General findings and caveats noted by the study authors: Out-of-frame TCR alpha sharing in monozygotic twins was systematically underestimated by recombination models, whereas sharing between unrelated individuals was in agreement with the recombination models. Compared with coincidental sharing between unrelated individuals, an excess of low generation-probability sequences was observed among out-of-frame TCR alpha sequences shared between twins. Abundant cord blood beta clonotypes had fewer insertions, young adult naive repertoires showed a similar but weaker trend, and memory repertoires showed no such trend. In beta out-of-frame sequences, excess twin sharing was weaker, because having fewer shared sequences lowered the signal-to-noise ratio. Because the same donors could not be followed over many years, conclusions were based on cross-sectional statistical analysis. Invariant T cells such as MAIT and iNKT could partly confound zero-insertion analyses, though diverse VJ usage argued against this for most clonotypes.

Reading from cysteine to phenylalanine, the CDR3 counts 9 amino acids. Only CDR3 DNA remains: 27 bases, in frame from the first base. V sheds 6 bases and J sheds 9 bases, leaving 7 bases between their ends. From a lookup of the germline V gene, CDR1 and CDR2 are SGDLS and YYNGEE. Library construction relied on 5' RACE. TCRdb names Illumina HiSeq 2000 as the instrument used. Template switching added a universal primer binding site, and the final cDNA carried a unique molecular identifier that allowed TCR cDNA molecules to be counted accurately. First-strand cDNA for TCR alpha and beta chains was synthesized from specific primers in the conserved constant-segment region. To control for contamination, every cDNA library carried two barcodes: a SMART-Mk sample barcode plus Illumina barcodes. TruSeq adapter sequences and Illumina sample barcodes were added in two successive PCR steps. TCR alpha and beta cDNA libraries were sequenced on the Illumina HiSeq platform with custom primers. The authors processed their data as follows. MiGEC processed the raw reads to extract unique molecular identifiers, while MiXCR was used to determine the CDR3 positions. Recombination models were inferred per individual with the repgenHMM and IGoR tools using an EM algorithm. Shared clonotype analysis was performed with the tcR package in R, normalizing sharing by the product of cloneset sizes. Out-of-frame nonproductive sequences were analyzed to study raw recombination free of thymic and clonal selection effects. TCRdb reran the public reads through fastp at Q25 and MiXCR, keeping productive beta chains. Merged by CDR3 protein, the rows form single entries marked with the most common genes and DNA. The authors' filters were not applied to this entry. The table for this sample lists around 510,000 distinct CDR3 sequences; roughly an eighth of them were counted only once. The ten largest clonotypes hold about 0.94% of the sample.

Every donor was a healthy Caucasian. Three pairs of female monozygotic twins, all aged roughly 18 to 29 years, were included in the twin cohort. Positive isolation kits from Invitrogen were used to isolate the CD4+ and CD8+ T cell populations. This same sample was also part of a study on yellow fever vaccine responses in identical twins. Per the second study: The T cell response to vaccination in identical twins was reported by the authors to appear partly convergent and partly personalized. In identical twins, the study followed T cell clones that responded to the vaccine with precision.

The receptor was derived from a young woman in good health. Sequenced input: CD4+ T cells sorted from blood. The V and J genes are TRBV9 and TRBJ2-7; the D call could be TRBD1 or TRBD2, with each sharing 5 bases. The CDR3 region: CASNGGQYF. The sequenced DNA is TGTGCCAGCAATGGGGGGCAGTACTTC. The variable domain in full, with residues beyond the CDR3 obtained from the reference TRBV9 and TRBJ2-7 genes, is DSGVTQTPKHLITATGQRVTLRCSPRSGDLSVYWYQQSLDQGLQFLIQYYNGEERAKGNILERFSAQQFPDLHSELNLSSLELGDSALYFCASNGGQYFGPGTRLTVT.